Below, one TCR beta chain is given with its context. RNA transcripts provided the source from which TCR beta CDR3 regions were amplified. HTBI primers were employed in a first-round RT-PCR of the TCR CDR3. MiXCR was run by TCRdb on the multiplex PCR reads, yielding one entry per CDR3 protein. This sample has under 350,000 distinct CDR3 sequences, with 20% to 25% found just once. The data were obtained in a study of T cells in Graves' hyperthyroidism and ophthalmopathy. Trimming took off 6 bases at V and 1 base at J, with 22 bases between the two ends. The CDR3 consists of 17 residues. Germline CDR1 MNHNS, CDR2 SASEGT. Hyperthyroidism, newly diagnosed and lasting under 2 months, affected patients aged 18 to 65.

The sample taken for sequencing was blood. The chain has TRBV6-1 and TRBJ2-7, with a possible D match to TRBD1 (5 bases). The clonotype comes from a woman aged 45-65 years with Graves' hyperthyroidism. Written as DNA, the CDR3 is TGTGCCAGCAGAGGACAAGGTGGGTGGTCGGAGTCCTACGAGCAGTACTTC. Translation gives CASRGQGGWSESYEQYF.